The 26 T cell receptor beta chains in this list originate from one sample, sequenced in a study of cytomegalovirus exposure and HLA in healthy donors. Profiling relied on immunoSEQ multiplex PCR, and the TCRdb table lists in-frame clones only, not all of them. This table has approximately 160,000 clones, roughly 90% appearing once. The specimen was PBMCs. These receptors were taken from a man younger than 30 in good health and CMV-seropositive.

This sequence joins TRBV5-5 and TRBJ2-3, with a possible D match to TRBD2 (6 bases). This CDR3 has 15 amino acids. Trimming took 2 bases from V and 0 from J, leaving 10 bases between them. The germline CDR1 and CDR2 sequences are SGHKS and YYEKEE (reference sequence). The CDR3 DNA sequence: TGTGCCAGCAGCTTACTAGCATATAGCACAGATACGCAGTATTTT. Residues: CASSLLAYSTDTQYF.

This sequence joins TRBV10-1 and TRBJ1-3, with TRBD1 identical over 7 bases. The ends lost 5 bases at V and 7 bases at J; junction bases unmatched: 11. Germline V lookup: CDR1 WNHNN, CDR2 SYGVQD (reference sequence). The CDR3 has 15 residues. CDR3 in DNA: TGCGCCAGCAGTACCAGTCGGACAGGTTCTAACACCATATATTTT. Its translation: CASSTSRTGSNTIYF.

CDR3: CAISPSGRVDTGELFF. The CDR3 DNA sequence: TGTGCCATCAGTCCGAGCGGGAGGGTGGACACCGGGGAGCTGTTTTTT. V and J are TRBV10-3 and TRBJ2-2, with TRBD2 matching over 10 bases. The J segment lost 3 bases and the V segment lost 5 bases, leaving 6 bases of the junction unmatched. CDR3 length: 16 amino acids. Germline values: CDR1 ENHRY, CDR2 SYGVKD.

The J gene is TRBJ1-3, the V gene TRBV28, with 9 nucleotides matching TRBD1. CDR1 is MDHEN, CDR2 SYDVKM, per germline. This CDR3 comprises 16 residues. V dropped 3 bases and J dropped 3; count of bases not matched to a gene: 6. CDR3 residues: CASSFGDREFGNTIYF. The CDR3 DNA reads TGTGCCAGCAGTTTTGGGGACAGGGAATTTGGAAACACCATATATTTT.

The rearrangement links TRBV19 to TRBJ1-5; 7 bases fit TRBD1. The CDR3 totals 17 residues. CDR1 is LNHDA and CDR2 is SQIVND in the germline V gene (reference sequence). After removal of 4 bases from V and 5 bases from J, the junction contained 14 bases not matched to a gene. CDR3 in amino acids: CASSNRGKTGHDQPQHF. CDR3 bases: TGTGCCAGTAGTAACCGGGGGAAGACAGGGCATGATCAGCCCCAGCATTTT.

This clone showed up just a few times. This rearrangement joins TRBV2 to TRBJ2-7; D call uncertain. CDR1 and CDR2 from the germline V gene are SNHLY and FYNNEI. Between the trimmed V and J ends, which lost 4 bases and 4 bases, there was a span of 11 bases. CDR3 length equals 13 residues. In DNA, the CDR3 is TGTGCCAGCAGTGTACGCTTGGAGTACGAGCAGTACTTC. Protein: CASSVRLEYEQYF.

The V and J genes are TRBV5-3 and TRBJ1-1, with D possibly TRBD1 on 6 matching bases. TRBV5-3 is identified as an open reading frame with a role that is uncertain. V gave up 5 bases and J gave up 5 bases, with 19 bases separating them. The CDR3 sequence is 15 residues long. The CDR3 DNA reads as TGTGCCAGAAGGTGGGCAGGGGTTGGATGGACTGAAGCTTTCTTT. It yields the protein CARRWAGVGWTEAFF.

This chain connects TRBV15 to TRBJ2-1; maybe TRBD2 (5 bases). CDR1 and CDR2 from the germline V gene are LNHNV and YYDKDF (reference sequence). This CDR3 has 17 amino acids. The V gene lost 0 bases and the J gene lost 4 bases, with 16 bases spanning the gap. CDR3 loop: CATSRDPAGAYYNEQFF. The DNA for the CDR3 is TGTGCCACCAGCAGAGATCCTGCGGGCGCTTATTACAATGAGCAGTTCTTC. Combining the CDR3 with reference TRBV15 and TRBJ2-1 gives the whole variable domain DAMVIQNPRYQVTQFGKPVTLSCSQTLNHNVMYWYQQKSSQAPKLLFHYYDKDFNNEADTPDNFQSRRPNTSFCFLDIRSPGLGDTAMYLCATSRDPAGAYYNEQFFGPGTRLTVL.

The chain has TRBV4-1 and TRBJ1-2; 9 bases match TRBD1. Germline CDR1 and CDR2: MGHRA and YSYEKL. V shed 1 base and J 4 bases; nucleotides not matched to a gene: 4. The CDR3 has 15 amino acids. The CDR3 nucleotides are TGCGCCAGCAGCCAAGGGACAGGGGTTGTCTATGGCTACACCTTC. This codes for CASSQGTGVVYGYTF.

CDR3 DNA sequence: TGTGCCAGCAGCCCTCAGGGTAATGAGCAGTTCTTC. Translation gives CASSPQGNEQFF. V and J are TRBV9 and TRBJ2-1, with a weak D call TRBD1 (5 bases). Germline V lookup: CDR1 SGDLS, CDR2 YYNGEE. The CDR3 contains 12 residues. V lost 4 bases and J lost 7, with 9 bases in between.

The V gene is TRBV6-5, the J gene TRBJ2-3; 14 positions match TRBD2. Trimming took 0 bases from V and 6 from J; bases not matched to a gene: 2. The CDR3 runs to 16 residues. Germline V gives CDR1 MNHEY, CDR2 SVGAGI. CDR3 sequence reads: CASSYSTSGRGDTQYF. The CDR3 DNA sequence: TGTGCCAGCAGTTACTCGACTAGCGGGAGGGGGGATACGCAGTATTTT.

This clone was recorded once. The chain recombines TRBV7-8 with TRBJ2-5; D call uncertain. The length of the CDR3 is 11 residues. V lost 6 bases, J lost 4 bases, and 6 bases lay in between. Germline CDR1 SGHVS, CDR2 FQNEAQ. CDR3 residues: CASRRGETQYF. CDR3 DNA sequence: TGTGCCAGCAGACGCGGAGAGACCCAGTACTTC.

The chain recombines TRBV11-3 with TRBJ2-7; 8 positions agree with TRBD1. Germline trimming cut 2 bases from V and 1 base from J; bases unmatched to any gene: 7. The CDR3 is 16 residues long. Looked up from germline, CDR1 is SGHNT and CDR2 is YENEEA. The CDR3 coding sequence is TGTGCCAGCAGCTTACTCGGGACAGGCTTTTCCTACGAGCAGTACTTC. Translated, it gives CASSLLGTGFSYEQYF.

The chain links TRBV7-9 to TRBJ2-7; 7 bases map to TRBD1. J gave up 3 bases and V 5 bases, and 16 bases lay outside the gene matches. Looked up from germline, CDR1 is SEHNR and CDR2 is FQNEAQ (reference sequence). The CDR3 extends over 17 amino acids. The CDR3 sequence is CASSGQYRTRGLYEQYF. In nucleotides, the CDR3 is TGTGCCAGCAGCGGCCAATATAGGACAAGGGGGCTCTACGAGCAGTACTTC.

J is TRBJ1-1 and V is TRBV9; 10 bases agree with TRBD1. CDR1 and CDR2 (germline): SGDLS, YYNGEE. The CDR3 has 13 amino acids. The V gene end was trimmed by 3 bases and the J gene end by 13 bases; junction bases not matched to a gene: 9. The CDR3 sequence: CASSARDRGGVFF. The DNA for the CDR3 is TGTGCCAGCAGCGCCCGGGACAGGGGAGGAGTTTTCTTT.

This chain joins TRBV18 and TRBJ2-7; 11 nucleotides align to TRBD1. The V segment lost 2 bases and the J segment 4 bases; nucleotides outside the gene matches: 10. CDR1 and CDR2 (germline): KGHSH, LQKENI. The length of the CDR3 is 17 residues. The CDR3 coding sequence is TGTGCCAGCTCACCATATACCGGGACAGGGGGTTTGTACGAGCAGTACTTC. It is translated as CASSPYTGTGGLYEQYF.

The chain combines TRBV21-1 with TRBJ2-1; the D call of TRBD2 is as the table states it, not checked on the DNA. TRBV21-1 represents a pseudogene. The CDR3 covers 14 residues. CDR3 DNA: TGTGCCCCGGGGGCGGGGGGGAGATACAATGAGCAGTTCTTC. Protein: CAPGAGGRYNEQFF.

This sequence joins TRBV6-5 and TRBJ2-2; D unresolved. Germline V gives CDR1 MNHEY, CDR2 SVGAGI. Trimming removed 0 bases from V and 7 bases from J, with 6 bases in between. There are 13 residues in the CDR3. The CDR3 DNA sequence: TGTGCCAGCAGTTACTCTTTCCACGGGGAGCTGTTTTTT. Protein sequence: CASSYSFHGELFF.

V usage is TRBV5-1 and J usage is TRBJ2-2; 12 nucleotides align to TRBD1. V lost 7 bases and J lost 2; bases outside the gene matches: 9. Germline V lookup: CDR1 SGHRS, CDR2 YFSETQ. The CDR3 length is 17 residues. CDR3 DNA sequence: TGCGCCAGCCGCGTCGGGACAGGGGGCCTCAACACCGGGGAGCTGTTTTTT. This gives the protein CASRVGTGGLNTGELFF.

The J gene is TRBJ2-3, the V gene TRBV30; 8 nucleotides match TRBD1. V shed 2 bases, J shed 13 bases, and the junction held 23 bases outside the gene matches. This CDR3 spans 17 amino acids. Germline V CDR1 and CDR2: GTSNPN, SVGIG (reference sequence). In DNA form, the CDR3 reads TGTGCCTGGAGTCCGCCCCCAGGGGGCGCCGAAGAATCCCGAGAGTATTTT. This codes for CAWSPPPGGAEESREYF.

Regarding this clone: This sample also contains other DNA sequences that code for the same CDR3. The chain has TRBV5-4 and TRBJ1-2; D may be TRBD1 (5 bases). There are 13 residues in the CDR3. Germline assignment: CDR1 SGHNT and CDR2 YYREEE (reference sequence). V was pared by 0 bases and J by 6 bases, with 9 bases between. The chain's CDR3 is CASSLAGGDGYTF. In DNA form, the CDR3 reads TGTGCCAGCAGCTTGGCCGGGGGGGATGGCTACACCTTC. Together with reference TRBV5-4 and TRBJ1-2, the CDR3 gives the full variable domain: ETGVTQSPTHLIKTRGQQVTLRCSSQSGHNTVSWYQQALGQGPQFIFQYYREEENGRGNFPPRFSGLQFPNYSSELNVNALELDDSALYLCASSLAGGDGYTFGSGTRLTVV.

This chain connects TRBV25-1 to TRBJ2-7, with 12 bases matching TRBD2. Germline loops: CDR1 MGHDK, CDR2 SYGVNS. V lost 9 bases to trimming and J lost 1 base; unmatched junction nucleotides: 7. The CDR3 runs 15 residues. The CDR3 sequence: CARETSGGTSYEQYF. Here the CDR3 DNA reads TGTGCCAGAGAGACTAGCGGGGGAACTTCCTACGAGCAGTACTTC.

The chain has TRBV7-9 and TRBJ2-6, with D possibly being TRBD1 (5 bases). The CDR3 extends over 18 amino acids. Germline V gives CDR1 SEHNR, CDR2 FQNEAQ (reference sequence). The germline V and J ends were trimmed by 4 bases and 2 bases, with 18 bases remaining between them. The CDR3 nucleotides read TGTGCCAGCAGCTCTGGGTCGAGACAGACCGCTGGGGCCAACGTCCTGACTTTC. This gives the protein CASSSGSRQTAGANVLTF.

The V gene is TRBV6-1, the J gene TRBJ2-3; 7 bases map to TRBD1. The V segment lost 6 bases and the J segment 0 bases; nucleotides outside the gene matches: 3. Germline values: CDR1 MNHNS, CDR2 SASEGT. CDR3 length equals 14 residues. The CDR3 DNA sequence: TGTGCCAGCAGGGACAGGCCTAGCACAGATACGCAGTATTTT. Its translation is CASRDRPSTDTQYF.

The chain joins TRBV5-1 to TRBJ1-3; TRBD1 might be the D (5 bases). CDR1 is SGHRS, CDR2 YFSETQ, per germline. Trimming took off 5 bases at V and 0 bases at J, with 24 bases between the two ends. The CDR3 has 19 residues. This CDR3 reads CASRRTGTAFESSGNTIYF. The CDR3 DNA sequence: TGCGCCAGCAGACGAACCGGGACTGCCTTTGAGAGCTCTGGAAACACCATATATTTT.

J is TRBJ2-1 and V is TRBV4-1; tentatively, D is TRBD2 (6 bases). CDR1 and CDR2 (germline): MGHRA, YSYEKL. The CDR3 extends over 17 amino acids. V lost 1 base and J lost 2, with 15 bases in between. The CDR3, as DNA: TGCGCCAGCAGCCAAGCCCCGGCGGGAAAAACCTACAATGAGCAGTTCTTC. Translated, it gives CASSQAPAGKTYNEQFF.